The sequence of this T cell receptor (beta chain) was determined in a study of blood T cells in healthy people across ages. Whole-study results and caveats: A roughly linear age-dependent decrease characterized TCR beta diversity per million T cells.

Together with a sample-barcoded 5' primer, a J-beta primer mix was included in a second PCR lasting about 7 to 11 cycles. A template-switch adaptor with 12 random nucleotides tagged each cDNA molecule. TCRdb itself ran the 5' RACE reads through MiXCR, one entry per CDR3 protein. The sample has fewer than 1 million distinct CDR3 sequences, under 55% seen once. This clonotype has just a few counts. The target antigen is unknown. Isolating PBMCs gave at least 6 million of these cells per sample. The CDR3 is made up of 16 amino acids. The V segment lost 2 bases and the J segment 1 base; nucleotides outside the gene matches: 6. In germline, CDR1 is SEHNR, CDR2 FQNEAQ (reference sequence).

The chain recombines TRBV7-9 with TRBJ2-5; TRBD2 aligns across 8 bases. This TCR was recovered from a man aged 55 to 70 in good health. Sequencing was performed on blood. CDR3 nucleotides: TGTGCCAGCAGCTTACTTCCAGCGGGGGTCCAAGAGACCCAGTACTTC. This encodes CASSLLPAGVQETQYF.